The rows below give T cell receptor beta chains drawn from one sample of a study of T cells in Graves' hyperthyroidism and ophthalmopathy. TCRdb itself ran the multiplex PCR reads through MiXCR, one entry per CDR3 protein. In the table there are about 560,000 distinct CDR3 sequences, 12% to 15% of which are singletons. Sequences were obtained from blood. Receptors originate from a woman aged 40 to 50 with Graves' hyperthyroidism. Each CDR3 is given with its conserved first and last residue. Fields, in order: V gene, J gene, D gene, clone size, CDR3 DNA, CDR3 protein. A D gene is named only where the DNA matches it firmly. Expanded clones get a size class; other rows say once, few or many, or leave the size out.

V: TRBV20-1
J: TRBJ1-4
D: TRBD1
size: once
DNA: TGCAGTGCTAGTGGACAGGGGGGAACTAATGAAAAACTGTTTTTT
CDR3: CSASGQGGTNEKLFF

V: TRBV15
J: TRBJ1-6
D: .
size: .
DNA: TGTGCCACCAGCAGAGCCATGGGACCGCCGTGGAATTCACCCCTCCACTTT
CDR3: CATSRAMGPPWNSPLHF

V: TRBV9
J: TRBJ1-1
D: .
size: many
DNA: TGTGCCAGCAGCGTAGTGGAGGGGCGGGCGTCTGAAGCTTTCTTT
CDR3: CASSVVEGRASEAFF

V: TRBV27
J: TRBJ2-3
D: .
size: .
DNA: TGTGCCAGCAGTCGGACGGGACCCTACACAGATACGCAGTATTTT
CDR3: CASSRTGPYTDTQYF

V: TRBV28
J: TRBJ2-7
D: .
size: .
DNA: TGTGCCAGCACATCCGTGTACGAGCAGTGCTTC
CDR3: CASTSVYEQCF

V: TRBV20-1
J: TRBJ1-1
D: .
size: few
DNA: TGCAGTGCTAGAGATCTCCGGTCGAACACTGAAGCTTTCTTT
CDR3: CSARDLRSNTEAFF

V: TRBV28
J: TRBJ2-7
D: .
size: many
DNA: TGTGCCAGCCTCCCCCTCACTGTTAGCTCCTACGAGCAGTACTTC
CDR3: CASLPLTVSSYEQYF

V: TRBV4-1
J: TRBJ2-7
D: TRBD2
size: .
DNA: TGCGCCAGCAGCCAACTAGCGGGGGGCTACGAGCAGTACTTC
CDR3: CASSQLAGGYEQYF

V: TRBV7-6
J: TRBJ2-1
D: TRBD2
size: few
DNA: TGTGCCAGCAGCTTAAATCCCGGGGGACTAGCGGTCCACAATGAGCAGTTCTTC
CDR3: CASSLNPGGLAVHNEQFF

V: TRBV9
J: TRBJ2-6
D: TRBD1
size: .
DNA: TGTGCCAGCAGCGTACACGGGACAGGGGCGCCAGGGGCCAACGTCCTGACTTTC
CDR3: CASSVHGTGAPGANVLTF

V: TRBV28
J: TRBJ2-2
D: TRBD1
size: many
DNA: TGTGCCAGCGATTCGACAGGGGGCACCGGGGAGCTGTTTTTT
CDR3: CASDSTGGTGELFF

V: TRBV5-8
J: TRBJ1-2
D: TRBD1
size: few
DNA: TGTGCCAGCAGCCTCCAGGGACAGGATAACTATGGCTACACCTTC
CDR3: CASSLQGQDNYGYTF

V: TRBV20-1
J: TRBJ2-1
D: TRBD2
size: few
DNA: TGCAGTGGACTAGCGGAAAACAATGAGCAGTTCTTC
CDR3: CSGLAENNEQFF

V: TRBV27
J: TRBJ2-4
D: TRBD2
size: many
DNA: TGTGCCAGCAGTTCTCTATATAGCGGGAGGGCAAGCATTCAGTACTTC
CDR3: CASSSLYSGRASIQYF

V: TRBV5-1
J: TRBJ2-2
D: .
size: many
DNA: TGCGCCAGCAATCCAGAATACGCGAACACCGGGGAGCTGTTTTTT
CDR3: CASNPEYANTGELFF

V: TRBV5-1
J: TRBJ1-2
D: TRBD1
size: few
DNA: TGCGCCAGCAGCTTAGGGGCGGACAGGGGGCTTAATGGCTACACCTTC
CDR3: CASSLGADRGLNGYTF

V: TRBV6-1
J: TRBJ2-1
D: TRBD2
size: many
DNA: TGTGCCAGCAGTGAATTCAGCCCCGGGACTAGCGTTTACAATGAGCAGTTCTTC
CDR3: CASSEFSPGTSVYNEQFF

V: TRBV11-3
J: TRBJ2-5
D: TRBD2
size: many
DNA: TGTGCCAGCAGCTTTGGTCTCGGGGGGGTCGAAGAGACCCAGTACTTC
CDR3: CASSFGLGGVEETQYF

V: TRBV10-2
J: TRBJ1-1
D: TRBD1
size: .
DNA: TGCGCCAGCAGTGAGGTTGACAGGGCGAACACTGAAGCTTTCTTT
CDR3: CASSEVDRANTEAFF

V: TRBV5-1
J: TRBJ2-7
D: TRBD1
size: many
DNA: TGCGCCAGCAGCTTGGGGGCCTCGACAGGGTTGTACGAGCAGTACTTC
CDR3: CASSLGASTGLYEQYF

V: TRBV3-1
J: TRBJ2-7
D: .
size: .
DNA: TGTGCCAGCAGCAAACAAGTTGGAGGTCGCGAGCAGTACTTC
CDR3: CASSKQVGGREQYF

V: TRBV12-3/TRBV12-4
J: TRBJ2-1
D: TRBD1
size: .
DNA: TGTGCCAGCATTGCAGGGGGCGGTTACAATGAGCAGTTCTTC
CDR3: CASIAGGGYNEQFF

V: TRBV3-1
J: TRBJ2-7
D: TRBD2
size: .
DNA: TGTGCCAGCAGCCAACTAGCGGGAGGGCACGAGCAGTACTTC
CDR3: CASSQLAGGHEQYF

V: TRBV6-1
J: TRBJ1-5
D: TRBD1
size: .
DNA: TGTGCCAGCAGGCAAGGGACAGGGGGCGCCGGGAACAATCAGCCCCAGCATTTT
CDR3: CASRQGTGGAGNNQPQHF

V: TRBV11-2
J: TRBJ2-7
D: TRBD1
size: many
DNA: TGTGCCAGCAGCATAAACCAGGGGGCGAACTACGAGCAGTACTTC
CDR3: CASSINQGANYEQYF

V: TRBV2
J: TRBJ1-5
D: .
size: few
DNA: TGTGCCAGCAGTGTGGGAGAGACTCAGCCCCAGCATTTT
CDR3: CASSVGETQPQHF

V: TRBV5-1
J: TRBJ1-4
D: TRBD1
size: many
DNA: TGCGCCAGCAGCTACGGACAGGCAACTAATGAAAAACTGTTTTTT
CDR3: CASSYGQATNEKLFF